Following are 27 T cell receptor beta chains from one sample sequenced in a study of blood T cell repertoires in COVID-19. Produced via immunoSEQ multiplex PCR; TCRdb's table is partial and in-frame only. The data show around 300,000 clones, with less than 85% seen just once and under 3% held by the top ten. Sequenced input: PBMCs or T cells enriched from blood (not recorded which). These TCRs come from a woman in her forties or fifties who had recovered from COVID-19.

The chain couples TRBV18 to TRBJ1-1, with D unresolved. The CDR3 sequence is 16 residues long. Germline values: CDR1 KGHSH, CDR2 LQKENI. V was clipped by 1 base and J by 1 base, with 13 bases between them. The CDR3 DNA is TGTGCCAGCTCACCACGAGGGCCCGGCGGGAACACTGAAGCTTTCTTT. Its protein is CASSPRGPGGNTEAFF.

This chain uses TRBV12-5 with TRBJ2-7; 7 nucleotides align to TRBD1. This CDR3 region has 15 residues. Germline V lookup: CDR1 LGHNT, CDR2 FRNRAP. J gave up 2 bases and V 0 bases, and 4 bases lay outside the gene matches. In nucleotides, the CDR3 is TGTGCTAGTGGTTTGGTACAGGGGTTGGCCTACGAGCAGTACTTC. This encodes CASGLVQGLAYEQYF.

The V gene is TRBV29-1, the J gene TRBJ1-3, with D unresolved. Trimming cost V 8 bases and J 0 bases, with 14 bases left between them. The CDR3 is made up of 14 amino acids. Germline V CDR1 and CDR2: SQVTM, ANQGSEA. Here the CDR3 DNA reads TGCAGCATAGGAACTACCAGCTCTGGAAACACCATATATTTT. As protein: CSIGTTSSGNTIYF.

The chain employs TRBV18 and TRBJ2-2, with TRBD1 as a possible D gene (5 bases). Germline CDR1 reads KGHSH; CDR2 reads LQKENI. CDR3 length: 14 amino acids. V dropped 5 bases and J dropped 1 base, with 8 bases sitting between them. CDR3 DNA: TGTGCCAGCTCAGCCCAGGGGAACACCGGGGAGCTGTTTTTT. Translation: CASSAQGNTGELFF.

V usage is TRBV6-5 and J usage is TRBJ2-7, with TRBD1 as a possible D gene (5 bases). Per the germline V gene, CDR1 is MNHEY and CDR2 is SVGAGI. The CDR3 runs 13 residues. The ends were cut back, 8 bases at V and 4 bases at J, with 15 bases in the middle. The CDR3 DNA is TGTGCCAGCGGCCGACAGAGAGAGTACGAGCAGTACTTC. Its translation is CASGRQREYEQYF.

This clone was counted a single time. This chain joins TRBV11-1 and TRBJ2-2; D possibly corresponds to TRBD2 (7 bases). Trimming left V 7 bases short and J 5 bases short, with 14 bases between. The CDR3 sequence is 14 residues long. Germline V lookup: CDR1 SGHAT, CDR2 FQDESV (reference sequence). The CDR3 here is CASKRGRGTGELFF. CDR3 sequence (DNA): TGTGCCAGCAAAAGAGGGAGGGGGACCGGGGAGCTGTTTTTT.

This clone was recorded once. This rearrangement joins TRBV14 to TRBJ1-4; D unclear. The CDR3 runs 15 residues. Germline lookup yields CDR1 SGHDN and CDR2 FVKESK. V lost 4 bases, J lost 4 bases, and 13 bases lay in between. In DNA form, the CDR3 reads TGTGCCAGCAGCCCCGTACAGACTATTAATGAAAAACTGTTTTTT. This codes for CASSPVQTINEKLFF.

The V call is TRBV7-6, the J call TRBJ2-7; 8 bases are a match to TRBD2. J lost 0 bases, V lost 3 bases, and 7 bases had no gene match. Germline V lookup: CDR1 SGHVS, CDR2 FNYEAQ. CDR3 length equals 16 residues. CDR3 DNA sequence: TGTGCCAGCAGCTTCGAAGCGGGGGCCAGCTCCTACGAGCAGTACTTC. Translation gives CASSFEAGASSYEQYF.

The rearrangement links TRBV5-6 to TRBJ1-1; perhaps TRBD1 as D (5 bases). The CDR3 sequence is 14 residues long. Germline V gene lookup returns CDR1 SGHDT and CDR2 YYEEEE. With 4 bases removed from V and 5 bases from J, the gap between germline ends came to 15 bases. The DNA of the CDR3 is TGTGCCAGCAGCGATGGAGGGGTGCGGACTGAAGCTTTCTTT. It specifies CASSDGGVRTEAFF.

The chain carries TRBV5-4 and TRBJ1-4; 12 bases agree with TRBD1. Germline lookup yields CDR1 SGHNT and CDR2 YYREEE (reference sequence). V shed 3 bases and J 2 bases; nucleotides not matched to a gene: 2. There are 16 residues in the CDR3. The CDR3 sequence is CASSWGQGATNEKLFF. CDR3 nucleotide sequence: TGTGCCAGCAGCTGGGGACAGGGGGCGACTAATGAAAAACTGTTTTTT.

This sequence joins TRBV28 and TRBJ1-1, with TRBD1 matching over 7 bases. There are 12 residues in the CDR3. Germline CDR1 and CDR2: MDHEN and SYDVKM. Trimming removed 6 bases from V and 5 bases from J; junction bases left unmatched: 3. CDR3 nucleotides: TGTGCCAGCAGACAGGGGTCGACTGAAGCTTTCTTT. It translates to CASRQGSTEAFF.

The V gene is TRBV5-1, the J gene TRBJ2-3, with D maybe TRBD1 (5 bases). Germline values: CDR1 SGHRS, CDR2 YFSETQ. V lost 2 bases and J lost 5, with 15 bases in between. The CDR3 totals 15 residues. CDR3 residues: CASSLTGAPEDTQYF. CDR3 sequence (DNA): TGCGCCAGCAGCTTAACTGGGGCCCCGGAAGATACGCAGTATTTT.

This clone was recorded only once. This sequence joins TRBV5-8 and TRBJ2-3; 8 bases map to TRBD2. J lost 6 bases, V lost 0 bases, and 6 bases had no gene match. The germline gives CDR1 SGHTS, CDR2 YDEGEE. This CDR3 is 15 amino acids long. The CDR3 protein is CASSLASGSADTQYF. In nucleotides, the CDR3 is TGTGCCAGCAGCTTGGCAAGCGGGAGTGCGGATACGCAGTATTTT.

In its sample, this clone was seen a few times. Mismatch with germline at one junction end may stem from a read error. This rearrangement joins TRBV13 to TRBJ2-7, with unresolved D. The CDR3 has 15 amino acids. Per the germline V gene, CDR1 is PRHDT and CDR2 is FYEKMQ (reference sequence). CDR3 protein: CASSIGKNSVYEQYF. CDR3 sequence (DNA): TGTGCCAGCAGCATAGGAAAGAACTCTGTCTACGAGCAGTACTTC. The complete variable domain, with remaining parts taken from reference TRBV13 and TRBJ2-7, reads AAGVIQSPRHLIKEKRETATLKCYPIPRHDTVYWYQQGPGQDPQFLISFYEKMQSDKGSIPDRFSAQQFSDYHSELNMSSLELGDSALYFCASSIGKNSVYEQYFGPGTRLTVT.

This chain links TRBV4-1 with TRBJ2-3, with TRBD2 as a possible D gene (6 bases). This CDR3 is built from 16 residues. Trimming removed 2 bases at V and 0 bases at J, with 12 bases between. In germline, CDR1 is MGHRA, CDR2 YSYEKL. The CDR3 coding sequence is TGCGCCAGCAGCCAATCGGGCGGGACTAGCACAGATACGCAGTATTTT. Residues: CASSQSGGTSTDTQYF.

The rearrangement joins TRBV9 to TRBJ1-2; maybe TRBD1 (5 bases). V was cut by 0 bases and J by 4 bases, with 13 bases left in between. Germline V gene sequence: CDR1 SGDLS, CDR2 YYNGEE. The CDR3 runs to 15 residues. The CDR3 is CASSVGAGRGYGYTF. The CDR3 DNA is TGTGCCAGCAGCGTAGGGGCAGGGCGAGGCTATGGCTACACCTTC.

This chain links TRBV28 with TRBJ1-2; D not resolved. This CDR3 contains 13 residues. CDR1 and CDR2 from the germline V gene are MDHEN and SYDVKM. Trimming pared 4 bases from V and 6 bases from J, leaving 12 bases between. CDR3 nucleotide sequence: TGTGCCAGCAGTTCCCCACCAGGTCATGGCTACACCTTC. Its translation: CASSSPPGHGYTF.

The rearrangement uses TRBV7-3 and TRBJ1-6; 8 bases fit TRBD1. J was trimmed by 7 bases and V by 4 bases; bases with no gene match: 3. Germline V CDR1 and CDR2: SGHTA, FQGTGA. CDR3 size: 14 residues. The CDR3 DNA follows: TGTGCCAGCAGCTCCGGACAGGGAAATTCACCCCTCCACTTT. Its translation is CASSSGQGNSPLHF. The full variable domain, rest sourced from reference TRBV7-3 and TRBJ1-6, is GAGVSQTPSNKVTEKGKYVELRCDPISGHTALYWYRQSLGQGPEFLIYFQGTGAADDSGLPNDRFFAVRPEGSVSTLKIQRTERGDSAVYLCASSSGQGNSPLHFGNGTRLTVT.

This chain joins TRBV5-4 and TRBJ2-5; perhaps TRBD2 as D (6 bases). The germline V and J ends were trimmed by 0 bases and 4 bases, with 13 bases remaining between them. The CDR3 runs to 15 residues. From germline, CDR1 is SGHNT and CDR2 YYREEE (reference sequence). CDR3 residues: CASSLEWVGGETQYF. In nucleotides, the CDR3 is TGTGCCAGCAGCTTGGAGTGGGTGGGAGGAGAGACCCAGTACTTC.

The CDR3 DNA reads TGTGCCAGCAGCCTAACTGACAGGGGGCGAGGCACTGAAGCTTTCTTT. Protein product: CASSLTDRGRGTEAFF. The chain combines TRBV9 with TRBJ1-1; TRBD1 matches at 10 bases. With 4 bases clipped from V and 4 bases from J, the junction kept 10 bases outside the gene matches. Germline V gives CDR1 SGDLS, CDR2 YYNGEE. The CDR3 is 16 amino acids.

The V call is TRBV19, the J call TRBJ1-2; D possibly corresponds to TRBD1 (5 bases). The CDR3 length is 14 residues. Germline V gene data show CDR1 as LNHDA and CDR2 as SQIVND (reference sequence). V was clipped by 7 bases and J by 4 bases, with 16 bases between them. The CDR3, as DNA: TGTGCCAGTACCCAAGGGGCAGCTGGCTATGGCTACACCTTC. This codes for CASTQGAAGYGYTF.

The table lists this clone with a count of one. This sequence joins TRBV10-3 and TRBJ1-5; 7 bases align to TRBD1. The CDR3 spans 12 residues. Germline lookup yields CDR1 ENHRY and CDR2 SYGVKD. After removal of 6 bases from V and 4 bases from J, the junction contained 0 bases not matched to a gene. CDR3 in DNA: TGTGCCATCAGACAGGGGAATCAGCCCCAGCATTTT. It is translated as CAIRQGNQPQHF.

This clone was recorded once. V and J are TRBV5-1 and TRBJ2-5; a weak D match, TRBD1 (5 bases). The CDR3 runs 14 residues. Looked up from germline, CDR1 is SGHRS and CDR2 is YFSETQ. The V and J ends lost 0 bases and 1 base respectively, with 7 bases between them. The DNA for the CDR3 is TGCGCCAGCAGCTTGGGTGACAGCCAAGAGACCCAGTACTTC. It is translated as CASSLGDSQETQYF. The full variable domain, in which reference TRBV5-1 and TRBJ2-5 provide the parts outside the CDR3, is KAGVTQTPRYLIKTRGQQVTLSCSPISGHRSVSWYQQTPGQGLQFLFEYFSETQRNKGNFPGRFSGRQFSNSRSEMNVSTLELGDSALYLCASSLGDSQETQYFGPGTRLLVL.

The chain carries TRBV6-4 and TRBJ2-5, with D unclear. The CDR3 is made up of 11 amino acids. CDR1 is MRHNA, CDR2 SNTAGT, per germline. V lost 2 bases and J 5 bases, leaving 3 bases between the germline ends. The CDR3 loop is CASSDLETQYF. The CDR3 DNA is TGTGCCAGCAGTGACCTGGAGACCCAGTACTTC.

This clone was seen a single time. This chain joins TRBV3-1 (or the pseudogene TRBV3-2) and TRBJ1-4; D not resolved. This CDR3 contains 15 residues. Trimming removed 4 bases from V and 7 bases from J, with 16 bases in between. In germline, CDR1 is LGHDT, CDR2 YNNKEL (reference sequence). CDR3 DNA sequence: TGTGCCAGCAGCCCACGACAAAACGCTCTTGAAAAACTGTTTTTT. Its protein is CASSPRQNALEKLFF.

The rearrangement joins TRBV2 to TRBJ1-5, with D perhaps matching TRBD1 (6 bases). Per the germline V gene, CDR1 is SNHLY and CDR2 is FYNNEI. Trimming cost V 8 bases and J 2 bases, with 13 bases left between them. The CDR3 consists of 14 residues. CDR3 in DNA: TGTGCCAGCGGAAAACAGGGTGGCAATCAGCCCCAGCATTTT. Protein: CASGKQGGNQPQHF.

The chain has TRBV6-6 and TRBJ1-4; D unresolved. The CDR3 totals 14 residues. V was shortened by 0 bases and J by 5 bases, with 7 bases between the two germline ends. Germline CDR1 reads MNHNY; CDR2 reads SVGAGI (reference sequence). The CDR3 is CASSYSSKNEKLFF. The CDR3 DNA sequence: TGTGCCAGCAGTTACTCTTCCAAAAATGAAAAACTGTTTTTT.